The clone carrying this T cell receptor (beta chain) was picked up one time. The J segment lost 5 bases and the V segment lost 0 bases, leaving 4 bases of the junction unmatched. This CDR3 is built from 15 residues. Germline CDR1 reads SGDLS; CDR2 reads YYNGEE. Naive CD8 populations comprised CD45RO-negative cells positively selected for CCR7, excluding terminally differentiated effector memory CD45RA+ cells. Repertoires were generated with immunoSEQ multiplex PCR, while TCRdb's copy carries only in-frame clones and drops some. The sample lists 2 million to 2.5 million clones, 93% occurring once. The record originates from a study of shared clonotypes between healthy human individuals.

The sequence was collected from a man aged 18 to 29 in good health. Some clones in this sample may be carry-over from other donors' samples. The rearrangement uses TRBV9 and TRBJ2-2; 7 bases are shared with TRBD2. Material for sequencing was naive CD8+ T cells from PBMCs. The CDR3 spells CASSVASRETGELFF. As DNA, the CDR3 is TGTGCCAGCAGCGTAGCCTCGCGGGAGACCGGGGAGCTGTTTTTT.